The 17 T cell receptor beta chains given below trace back to one sample, sequenced in a study of T cell changes during pregnancy in multiple sclerosis. Repertoires were generated with immunoSEQ multiplex PCR, while TCRdb's copy carries only in-frame clones and drops some. Of over 65,000 clones listed, roughly 92% were seen once; the top ten hold about 2.5%. The input for sequencing was peripheral blood, taken in the first trimester of pregnancy. These receptors came from a female donor with multiple sclerosis, enrolled in a pregnancy study.

The gene calls are TRBV6-5 and TRBJ1-1; TRBD1 matches 7 bases. Unmatched junction bases numbered 2, after V lost 4 bases and J lost 6 bases. Per the germline V gene, CDR1 is MNHEY and CDR2 is SVGAGI. The CDR3 has 12 residues. DNA of the CDR3: TGTGCCAGCAGTTTAGGGACAGCTGAAGCTTTCTTT. Its protein is CASSLGTAEAFF.

CDR3 nucleotides: TGTGCCAGCAGGGCGGCGGCGGGTAGGGGGAATGAGCAGTTCTTC. Its protein product is CASRAAAGRGNEQFF. The V call is TRBV13, the J call TRBJ2-1, with TRBD1 as a possible D gene (6 bases). V lost 6 bases, J lost 7 bases, and 19 bases lay in between. Germline V lookup: CDR1 PRHDT, CDR2 FYEKMQ (reference sequence). The CDR3 is 15 amino acids.

V usage is TRBV5-5 and J usage is TRBJ2-5; TRBD2 matches at 8 bases. CDR1 and CDR2 from the germline V gene are SGHKS and YYEKEE (reference sequence). The J segment lost 5 bases and the V segment lost 5 bases, leaving 23 bases of the junction unmatched. The CDR3 consists of 19 residues. CDR3 in amino acids: CASRTTGSGRGVIRETQYF. The CDR3 nucleotides read TGTGCCAGCAGAACCACGGGGAGCGGGAGAGGTGTTATTAGGGAGACCCAGTACTTC.

The V call is TRBV5-6, the J call TRBJ2-5; maybe TRBD2 (5 bases). This CDR3 spans 17 amino acids. Germline V gene lookup returns CDR1 SGHDT and CDR2 YYEEEE. V shed 3 bases and J shed 5 bases, with 23 bases lying between them. The CDR3 spells CASSYGWLAGRAETQYF. The CDR3, as DNA: TGTGCCAGCAGCTACGGTTGGCTAGCAGGCCGCGCTGAGACCCAGTACTTC.

V usage is TRBV4-3 and J usage is TRBJ2-3; TRBD2 matches 13 bases. This CDR3 has 16 residues. Trimming at V came to 3 bases and at J to 4 bases, leaving 4 bases not matched to a gene. Per the germline V gene, CDR1 is LGHNA and CDR2 is YSLEER. The CDR3 loop reads CASSHSGTSGADTQYF. The CDR3 region has the DNA TGCGCCAGCAGCCATTCCGGGACTAGCGGGGCAGATACGCAGTATTTT.

The chain uses TRBV10-3 and TRBJ2-3; D is unresolved. V was shortened by 3 bases and J by 0 bases, with 10 bases between the two germline ends. The CDR3 contains 15 residues. From germline, CDR1 is ENHRY and CDR2 SYGVKD. The CDR3 reads CAISDMTSSTDTQYF. Here the CDR3 DNA reads TGTGCCATCAGTGATATGACAAGTAGCACAGATACGCAGTATTTT.

This sequence joins TRBV7-9 and TRBJ2-3; D possibly corresponds to TRBD1 (5 bases). V was pared by 3 bases and J by 5 bases, with 9 bases between. This CDR3 is built from 13 residues. Germline CDR1 and CDR2: SEHNR and FQNEAQ (reference sequence). CDR3 amino acids: CASSFRERDTQYF. CDR3 DNA sequence: TGTGCCAGCAGCTTCAGGGAACGAGATACGCAGTATTTT. Based on the CDR3 plus reference TRBV7-9 and TRBJ2-3, the full variable domain is DTGVSQNPRHKITKRGQNVTFRCDPISEHNRLYWYRQTLGQGPEFLTYFQNEAQLEKSRLLSDRFSAERPKGSFSTLEIQRTEQGDSAMYLCASSFRERDTQYFGPGTRLTVL.

This clone appeared once. The chain couples TRBV18 to TRBJ2-7; D unresolved. The germline gives CDR1 KGHSH, CDR2 LQKENI. The CDR3 consists of 13 residues. Deletions cut 4 bases from V and 7 bases from J, with 14 bases between. The CDR3 is CASSLNFQREQYF. The CDR3 nucleotides are TGTGCCAGCTCACTAAATTTTCAACGGGAGCAGTACTTC.

The genes are TRBV5-1 and TRBJ2-1; TRBD2 matches 12 bases. This CDR3 has 16 amino acids. V shed 4 bases and J 4 bases; nucleotides not matched to a gene: 6. Germline CDR1 is SGHRS and CDR2 is YFSETQ. CDR3 loop: CASSLGTSGRYNEQFF. In nucleotides, the CDR3 is TGCGCCAGCAGCCTCGGGACTAGCGGGCGGTACAATGAGCAGTTCTTC.

The V gene is TRBV5-1, the J gene TRBJ2-3, with D perhaps matching TRBD2 (6 bases). From germline, CDR1 is SGHRS and CDR2 YFSETQ. Trimming stripped 0 bases from V and 2 bases from J, with 7 bases between. The CDR3 consists of 14 residues. CDR3 sequence: CASSLVADTDTQYF. In nucleotides, the CDR3 is TGCGCCAGCAGCTTGGTAGCGGACACAGATACGCAGTATTTT.

The chain links TRBV4-3 to TRBJ1-2; 7 bases agree with TRBD1. The length of the CDR3 is 16 residues. CDR1 LGHNA and CDR2 YSLEER come from the germline V gene. V lost 3 bases to trimming and J lost 4 bases; unmatched junction nucleotides: 11. The CDR3 nucleotides are TGCGCCAGCAGCCAGCCCGGGACAGCCGACCTCTATGGCTACACCTTC. Amino acid sequence: CASSQPGTADLYGYTF.

The chain is built from TRBV27 and TRBJ1-1; 8 bases are a match to TRBD1. The length of the CDR3 is 16 residues. Germline loops: CDR1 MNHEY, CDR2 SMNVEV (reference sequence). Unmatched junction bases numbered 7, after V lost 2 bases and J lost 2 bases. CDR3 bases: TGTGCCAGCAGTTTAATATCCGGGACAGGCAACACTGAAGCTTTCTTT. Translation: CASSLISGTGNTEAFF.

This chain uses TRBV11-1 with TRBJ2-1; D is perhaps TRBD2 (6 bases). Germline V CDR1 and CDR2: SGHAT, FQDESV (reference sequence). This CDR3 contains 14 residues. Deletions cut 7 bases from V and 8 bases from J, with 18 bases between. The CDR3 region has the DNA TGTGCCAGCACCCTAGCGAGGGCGGTACATGAGCAGTTCTTC. Its translation: CASTLARAVHEQFF.

This clone was counted a single time. The V and J genes are TRBV15 and TRBJ2-3, with 8 bases identical to TRBD1. The CDR3 runs to 15 residues. Germline V gene lookup returns CDR1 LNHNV and CDR2 YYDKDF (reference sequence). The trim removed 3 bases at V and 4 bases at J, leaving 6 bases unmatched. The CDR3 loop reads CATSSHRQGPDTQYF. In nucleotides, the CDR3 is TGTGCCACCAGCAGTCATCGACAGGGGCCAGATACGCAGTATTTT.

The rearrangement joins TRBV7-6 to TRBJ1-6, with 7 bases lining up with TRBD1. Germline lookup yields CDR1 SGHVS and CDR2 FNYEAQ. J was trimmed by 6 bases and V by 4 bases; bases with no gene match: 6. This CDR3 has 15 residues. The CDR3 reads CASSSRDSLNSPLHF. Here the CDR3 DNA reads TGTGCCAGCAGCTCCAGGGACAGCCTTAATTCACCCCTCCACTTT.

CDR3: CASSPLVAGEGSEQFF. The DNA of the CDR3 is TGTGCCAGCAGTCCCCTCGTAGCGGGAGAGGGTAGTGAGCAGTTCTTC. This sequence joins TRBV28 and TRBJ2-1, with TRBD2 matching over 9 bases. The trim removed 5 bases at V and 9 bases at J, leaving 14 bases unmatched. The CDR3 contains 16 residues. From germline, CDR1 is MDHEN and CDR2 SYDVKM.

The rearrangement links TRBV7-8 to TRBJ1-5, with D possibly being TRBD1 (5 bases). The V end lost 4 bases, the J end lost 7 bases, and 14 bases lay between the germline ends. From germline, CDR1 is SGHVS and CDR2 FQNEAQ. This CDR3 comprises 14 residues. The CDR3 region is CASSSTDLTQPQHF. The CDR3, as DNA: TGTGCCAGCAGCTCGACAGACTTAACCCAGCCCCAGCATTTT.